Reported below is one T cell receptor (beta chain). It lacks a known antigen. This record belongs to a study of CXCR3-negative and CXCR3-positive naive CD8 T cells (dated by TCRdb to the late 2010s). With regard to the full study: In total, some 130 million TRB reads were obtained, corresponding to roughly 1.5 +/- 0.3 million reads per library. Data from 11 donors, pooled across two independent experiments, went into the diversity and physicochemical repertoire analyses. TRBV-TRBJ cluster analysis included naive subsets from several donors and memory cells from 3 donors.

The germline V gene supplies CDR1 SQVTM and CDR2 ANQGSEA. Including the terminal cysteine and phenylalanine, the CDR3 comprises 11 residues. This entry has no DNA. Study-wide conclusions, independent of this receptor: Because surface CD5, which is linked to self-reactivity in mice, was comparable between the naive subsets, TCR interaction strength was also inferred from the physicochemical properties of TRB CDR3s. Repertoire diversity was comparably high in both naive subsets but much lower in memory CD8+ T cells. Compared with CXCR3-negative naive cells, CXCR3-positive naive cells had TRB CDR3s with higher hydrophobicity (lower Kidera factor 4), lower energy, and higher strength and volume indices. Freshly isolated PBMCs were used for most assays because CXCR3 expression partially decreased after cryopreservation. Within the same donor, TRBV-TRBJ usage looked similar between naive CXCR3-negative and CXCR3-positive cells, but memory cells had distinct patterns.

The sample was run on a NextSeq 550. The Human TCR Profiling Kit (MiLaboratory) was used to make UMI-labeled 5' RACE TRB cDNA libraries. cDNA synthesis used the entire amount of extracted RNA, and PCR amplification then used the entire amount of cDNA produced. Libraries were prepared in parallel using an identical number of PCR cycles. Per the source publication's procedure: MIGEC and MiXCR extracted about 50,000 +/- 10,000 unique UMI-labeled TRB cDNA molecules per library, requiring at least two reads per UMI. On average, each library contained approximately 40,000 +/- 10,000 functional in-frame TRB CDR3 nucleotide clonotypes without stop codons. After each sample was downsampled to 5000 UMI-labeled TRB molecules, VDJtools was used to calculate diversity metrics such as normalized Shannon-Wiener and Chao1. VDJtools computed clonotype-size-weighted physicochemical properties of the central five CDR3 residues: interaction energy, strength, volume and Kidera factor 4. Based on TCRdb reprocessing of the reads, there is one entry per CDR3 protein sequence, and DNA is missing. The V and J calls shown here were made by TCRdb, not taken from the authors' results. The sample's clone listing holds 60,000 to 65,000 distinct CDR3 sequences. The ten largest clones take up 4.8% of the sample.

For every CD8+ T cell subset, over 250,000 cells were flow-sorted straight into RLT lysis buffer, and each subset was sorted in triplicate. To keep memory contaminants out, a stringent definition of naive CD8+ T cells was applied: CD45RO-CCR7+CD27+CD95-. Peripheral blood mononuclear cells were isolated from buffy coats using standard density gradient centrifugation. Naive CXCR3-negative and CXCR3-positive CD8+ T cells were flow-sorted on a FACSAria III. Total RNA was extracted from sorted cells with an RNeasy Mini Kit. The specimen was naive CXCR3+ CD8+ T cells from blood. This specimen's cell subset or site label, interpreted: CD45RO-CCR7+CD27+CD95- naive CD8+ T cells expressing CXCR3 (TNR3+). The chain links TRBV29-1 with TRBJ1-2; TCRdb reports TRBD1, a call that lacks DNA to check it against. This sequence was found in a human donor in good health. Some clones in this sample may be carry-over from other donors' samples. The CDR3 reads as follows: CSVDRASGYTF.